This TCR beta chain stems from a study of T cell repertoires in cytomegalovirus infection (dated by TCRdb to about 2019). Some background on the complete study: The peptide stimulations were aimed at well-studied HLA-B-restricted epitopes as well as recently identified HLA-C-restricted CMV epitopes, whose presentation resists viral immunomodulation. Because public TCR beta signatures pointed to carriage of CMV infection together with the matching HLA type, the HLA type of each donor mattered for the analysis.

The run used an Illumina HiSeq 1500. TCRdb reprocessed the public reads (quality trimming at Q25 with fastp, clone calling with MiXCR) and kept in-frame beta chains. Each record represents a unique CDR3 protein, reported with the most common genes and DNA among its rows. The sample table records roughly 170,000 distinct CDR3 sequences; about a fifth of these occur just once. The ten largest account for 25% of the sample. Worth noting for this clonotype: Its recognized antigen is unknown. No per-base quality is available; no much larger clone lies one base away.

The junction carries 5 bases between V and J, which are trimmed by 6 bases and 3 bases respectively. The CDR3 numbers 11 residues from cysteine through phenylalanine. Solely the CDR3 DNA is kept, with 33 bases framed from the first base. The germline V gene (reference sequence) provides CDR1 MNHEY and CDR2 SMNVEV. The research as a whole found: The ex vivo response was dominated by HLA-C-restricted CMV-specific TCR beta clonotypes, which also provided the single most frequent clonotype in two of eight donors. In both this cohort and an independent roughly 400-donor cohort, the cumulative frequency of public TCR beta family members distinguished carriers of CMV infection plus the relevant HLA type.

The sample's treatment or condition label, decoded: in vitro stimulation with specific CMV peptide epitopes to enrich CMV-specific T cells. The origin of this receptor is a human donor in good health (CMV status not recorded). Some clones in this sample may be carry-over from other donors' samples. Material: CD8+ T cells from cultured PBMCs, obtained from culture after CMV antigen stimulation. This sequence uses TRBV27 and TRBJ1-1, with the identity of the D gene unclear. CDR3 protein: CASRHYTEAFF. The DNA sequence is given as TGTGCCAGCAGACATTACACTGAAGCTTTCTTT.